This T cell receptor (beta chain) stems from a study of Graves' ophthalmopathy and Graves' hyperthyroidism. Study-wide findings and caveats: From stable hyperthyroidism, ophthalmopathy was separated by a 13-signature model with approximately 90% sensitivity and around 79% specificity. Blood also held most thyroid clonotypes expanded above 0.001 frequency. Predictions made by the model for ophthalmopathy progression reached approximately 70% sensitivity and almost 75% specificity.

CDR3 regions of TCR beta were amplified from RNA transcripts. HTBI-primed RT-PCR formed the first round, and a multiplex PCR formed the second. TCRdb recomputed calls from the multiplex PCR reads with MiXCR, one row per CDR3 protein. The profile covers some 370,000 distinct CDR3 sequences, with about a sixth appearing a single time and approximately 2.4% taken by the ten largest. In this sample, this clonotype turned up once. Its cognate antigen is unknown. One base away lies a much larger clone, so this may be a sequencing read error. The source of the PBMCs was more than 9.5 ml of fresh peripheral blood. V lost 5 bases, J lost 2 bases, and 10 bases lay in between. The CDR3 is made up of 13 amino acids. Germline V lookup: CDR1 GTSNPN, CDR2 SVGIG (reference sequence).

Sequencing used peripheral blood. The gene calls are TRBV30 and TRBJ1-5, with TRBD1 as a possible D gene (5 bases). The TCR comes from an adult woman with stable Graves' hyperthyroidism. The CDR3 region is CAWGRGGNQPQHF. The CDR3 region has the DNA TGTGCCTGGGGTCGGGGGGGCAATCAGCCCCAGCATTTT.